This T cell receptor beta chain stems from a study of graft-versus-host responses after intestinal transplantation. Study-level background: Anti-thymocyte globulin induction was given to all recipients, followed by tacrolimus and steroids for roughly 3 years. Notes on the study in general: Peak levels of circulating GvH clones tracked with early post-transplant HvG declines.

In the case of this clone: The antigen remains unidentified.

Repertoires were generated with immunoSEQ multiplex PCR, while TCRdb's copy carries only in-frame clones and drops some. The table has about 64,000 clones, approximately 91% seen once. Source: unstimulated CD8+ T cells sorted from spleen or lymph node cells, taken before transplant. This receptor was taken from a human donor who was the organ donor for an intestinal transplant.

CDR3 nucleotides: TGTGCCAGCAGCTTAGTAGCGCGCACGGTCGATGAGCAGTTCTTC. It codes for CASSLVARTVDEQFF. The V and J genes are TRBV7-2 and TRBJ2-1; perhaps TRBD2 as D (5 bases). CDR1 and CDR2 from the germline V gene are SGHTA and FQGNSA. The CDR3 is 15 amino acids. V shed 1 base and J shed 8 bases, with 15 bases lying between them.